The 22 T cell receptor beta chains listed next were all sequenced from one sample in a study of T cell repertoires in cytomegalovirus infection. TCRdb ran MiXCR on the reads and lists one entry per CDR3 protein. The sample carries about 210,000 distinct CDR3 sequences, about 7% recorded once. Material: PBMCs. These receptors were collected from a human donor in good health (CMV status not recorded). Some clones in this sample may be carry-over from other donors' samples.

In its sample, this clonotype was seen many times. This chain joins TRBV28 and TRBJ2-1, with a weak D call TRBD2 (6 bases). With 2 bases removed from V and 2 bases from J, the gap between germline ends came to 10 bases. Germline CDR1 MDHEN, CDR2 SYDVKM. The CDR3 contains 15 residues. The CDR3 sequence: CASSLRRGAYNEQFF. In nucleotides, the CDR3 is TGTGCCAGCAGTTTAAGGCGGGGAGCCTACAATGAGCAGTTCTTC.

The table lists this clonotype with many counts. The chain carries TRBV7-2 and TRBJ1-1; D unclear. Germline CDR1 is SGHTA and CDR2 is FQGNSA. V lost 0 bases to trimming and J lost 4 bases, with 9 bases between them. The length of the CDR3 is 14 residues. CDR3 protein: CASSLAMGGTEAFF. The CDR3 coding sequence is TGTGCCAGCAGCTTAGCGATGGGAGGCACTGAAGCTTTCTTT.

This clonotype has a count of ten or more. V gene TRBV7-9 combines with J gene TRBJ2-2; D is undetermined. This CDR3 is 15 amino acids long. Trimming left V 5 bases short and J 4 bases short, with 14 bases between. In germline, CDR1 is SEHNR, CDR2 FQNEAQ (reference sequence). The CDR3 DNA is TGTGCCAGCAGCCTCCCGGTTGAAACCACCGGGGAGCTGTTTTTT. Protein: CASSLPVETTGELFF.

The V call is TRBV20-1, the J call TRBJ1-1; tentatively, D is TRBD1 (6 bases). Trimming cost V 5 bases and J 10 bases, with 20 bases left between them. The CDR3 spans 13 residues. CDR1 DFQATT and CDR2 SNEGSKA come from the germline V gene (reference sequence). The CDR3, as DNA: TGCAGTGCTGCAACTAATCAGGGGCTCCGAGCTTTCTTT. This sequence encodes CSAATNQGLRAFF.

This clonotype appeared many times. The chain recombines TRBV7-2 with TRBJ1-1, with D unclear. This CDR3 contains 11 residues. Germline V gene lookup returns CDR1 SGHTA and CDR2 FQGNSA. The V gene lost 5 bases and the J gene lost 3 bases, with 4 bases spanning the gap. The CDR3 region is CASSPDTEAFF. The CDR3, as DNA: TGTGCCAGCAGCCCGGACACTGAAGCTTTCTTT.

The CDR3 reads CASSLEGTSGGFETQYF. CDR3 DNA: TGCGCCAGCAGCTTGGAGGGGACTAGCGGGGGTTTTGAGACCCAGTACTTC. The chain is built from TRBV5-1 and TRBJ2-5, with 14 bases identical to TRBD2. The CDR3 totals 17 residues. V lost 0 bases and J lost 5; bases outside the gene matches: 6. Germline loops: CDR1 SGHRS, CDR2 YFSETQ.

This clonotype was counted many times. The chain combines TRBV20-1 with TRBJ2-1, with TRBD1 identical over 8 bases. Per the germline V gene, CDR1 is DFQATT and CDR2 is SNEGSKA (reference sequence). This CDR3 spans 14 amino acids. With 5 bases clipped from V and 7 bases from J, the junction kept 10 bases outside the gene matches. The DNA of the CDR3 is TGCAGTGCTCAGGGGCAGGGGGCAGGGAATGAGCAGTTCTTC. Protein: CSAQGQGAGNEQFF.

This clonotype was recorded at least ten times. The genes are TRBV28 and TRBJ1-1, with D unclear. In germline, CDR1 is MDHEN, CDR2 SYDVKM. This CDR3 is built from 12 residues. V lost 2 bases and J lost 8, with 9 bases in between. CDR3 DNA sequence: TGTGCCAGCAGTTTACTTGGGAAGGAAGCTTTCTTT. This sequence encodes CASSLLGKEAFF.

This clonotype has a count of ten or more. This chain links TRBV6-6 with TRBJ1-5; perhaps TRBD1 as D (5 bases). This CDR3 region has 13 residues. Trimming stripped 7 bases from V and 1 base from J, with 8 bases between. Germline V gives CDR1 MNHNY, CDR2 SVGAGI (reference sequence). The CDR3 nucleotides are TGTGCCAGCACGGGGACGAGCAATCAGCCCCAGCATTTT. Translation: CASTGTSNQPQHF.

In this sample, this clonotype turned up many times. The chain has TRBV12-3 or TRBV12-4 and TRBJ1-6; D call uncertain. V lost 2 bases and J 8 bases, leaving 10 bases between the germline ends. CDR3 size: 14 residues. CDR3 amino acids: CASSLYFWDSPLHF. Here the CDR3 DNA reads TGTGCCAGCAGTTTATATTTTTGGGATTCACCCCTCCACTTT.

This clonotype came up many times. This rearrangement joins TRBV6-2 or TRBV6-3 to TRBJ2-7, with D tentatively TRBD2 (6 bases). The CDR3 is made up of 12 amino acids. V lost 1 base, J lost 6 bases, and 7 bases lay in between. The germline V gene has CDR1 MNHEY and CDR2 SVGEGT. The CDR3 bases are TGTGCCAGCAGTTACTACGGGGGCGAGCAGTACTTC. Translated, it gives CASSYYGGEQYF.

This clonotype was seen ten or more times. The chain couples TRBV6-1 to TRBJ1-5, with 7 bases identical to TRBD1. J was trimmed by 2 bases and V by 6 bases; bases with no gene match: 16. CDR1 MNHNS and CDR2 SASEGT come from the germline V gene. The CDR3 loop spans 18 amino acids. Written as DNA, the CDR3 is TGTGCCAGCAGCTCCACCTGGGACAGCCCGAGGCGCAATCAGCCCCAGCATTTT. This encodes CASSSTWDSPRRNQPQHF.

This clonotype occurred a few times. The CDR3 nucleotides are TGTGCCAGTAGTATAGTAGGGACAGGGTATGAGCAGTTCTTC. Encoded protein: CASSIVGTGYEQFF. The chain carries TRBV19 and TRBJ2-1; TRBD1 aligns across 9 bases. Unmatched junction bases numbered 3, after V lost 1 base and J lost 8 bases. CDR1 is LNHDA, CDR2 SQIVND, per germline (reference sequence). This CDR3 comprises 14 residues.

This clonotype has a count of ten or more. V usage is TRBV12-3 or TRBV12-4 and J usage is TRBJ1-6; D gene ambiguous. This CDR3 has 13 residues. Trimming took 8 bases from V and 5 from J, leaving 10 bases between them. The CDR3 reads CASRGPNNSPLHF. The CDR3 coding sequence is TGTGCCAGCCGAGGACCTAATAATTCACCCCTCCACTTT.

This clonotype was counted many times. The chain couples TRBV6-2 or TRBV6-3 to TRBJ2-1; a weak D match, TRBD2 (5 bases). Trimming left V 0 bases short and J 8 bases short, with 20 bases between. Germline V gene lookup returns CDR1 MNHEY and CDR2 SVGEGT. This CDR3 contains 17 residues. The CDR3 DNA follows: TGTGCCAGCAGTTACTCTCTGCTAGCAGCATCAGTGGATGAGCAGTTCTTC. Amino acids: CASSYSLLAASVDEQFF.

The sample holds a few counts of this clonotype. The V and J genes are TRBV6-2 or TRBV6-3 and TRBJ2-1; D gene unclear. The germline V gene has CDR1 MNHEY and CDR2 SVGEGT. Trimming removed 0 bases from V and 4 bases from J, with 13 bases in between. The CDR3 is made up of 16 amino acids. CDR3 DNA sequence: TGTGCCAGCAGTTACTCCGCCCTTACATATTACAATGAGCAGTTCTTC. The encoded protein is CASSYSALTYYNEQFF.

Ten or more counts support this clonotype. The chain has TRBV7-2 and TRBJ2-7; D is perhaps TRBD1 (6 bases). The CDR3 sequence is 14 residues long. Germline V gene data show CDR1 as SGHTA and CDR2 as FQGNSA. V dropped 1 base and J dropped 6 bases, with 13 bases sitting between them. CDR3 nucleotides: TGTGCCAGCAGCTTAGGAGGGGGATGGGGCGAGCAGTACTTC. The encoded protein is CASSLGGGWGEQYF.

This clonotype occurred many times. The chain links TRBV7-9 to TRBJ1-6; D perhaps matches TRBD1 (5 bases). Between the trimmed V and J ends, which lost 5 bases and 11 bases, there was a span of 16 bases. The length of the CDR3 is 14 residues. Looked up from germline, CDR1 is SEHNR and CDR2 is FQNEAQ (reference sequence). Written as DNA, the CDR3 is TGTGCCAGCAGCACCGGGACGGCCTGGCCACCCCTCCACTTT. Protein sequence: CASSTGTAWPPLHF.

This clonotype was found many times. The CDR3, as DNA: TGTGCTTCCCGAGGGCAGCCGAATCAGCCCCAGCATTTT. It translates to CASRGQPNQPQHF. The rearrangement uses TRBV19 and TRBJ1-5; D is undetermined. CDR1 is LNHDA, CDR2 SQIVND, per germline (reference sequence). CDR3 length: 13 residues.

This clonotype has more than one count but fewer than ten. The chain couples TRBV13 to TRBJ2-2; D is unresolved. This CDR3 is 13 amino acids long. V lost 1 base to trimming and J lost 7 bases, with 7 bases between them. The germline gives CDR1 PRHDT, CDR2 FYEKMQ (reference sequence). In DNA form, the CDR3 reads TGTGCCAGCAGCTTAGTAGACCGCGGGGAGCTGTTTTTT. This gives the protein CASSLVDRGELFF. The variable domain in full, completed from reference TRBV13 and TRBJ2-2, reads AAGVIQSPRHLIKEKRETATLKCYPIPRHDTVYWYQQGPGQDPQFLISFYEKMQSDKGSIPDRFSAQQFSDYHSELNMSSLELGDSALYFCASSLVDRGELFFGEGSRLTVL.

This clonotype was seen many times. For the CDR3, the DNA is TGTGCCAGCAGCTTAATAGCGGTTAACTACGAGCAGTACTTC. Its protein is CASSLIAVNYEQYF. The chain joins TRBV7-2 to TRBJ2-7; perhaps TRBD2 as D (6 bases). CDR3 length: 14 residues. Germline assignment: CDR1 SGHTA and CDR2 FQGNSA. The V end was cut by 2 bases, the J end by 3 bases, with 11 bases between.

This clonotype has at least ten counts. This chain's CDR3 is CASRRTGVYEQFF. The CDR3 DNA sequence: TGTGCCTCTCGAAGGACAGGAGTCTATGAGCAGTTCTTC. The J gene is TRBJ2-1, the V gene TRBV7-2; TRBD1 matches 7 bases. CDR3 length: 13 amino acids. The V segment lost 11 bases and the J segment 8 bases; nucleotides outside the gene matches: 12. Germline V CDR1 and CDR2: SGHTA, FQGNSA.